The clone carrying this T cell receptor (beta chain) was picked up many times. Its target is unknown. The record originates from a study of T-cell memory formation after mild COVID-19. The overall study: TCR clusters largely stayed donor specific. General study points: While clones contracting from day 15 to 85 were balanced between CD4 and CD8, later expanders leaned CD4+. Shrinking CD4+ clones were chiefly CM and EM; CD8+ ones were chiefly EMRA.

5'RACE, which relied on constant-segment primers, yielded TCR alpha and TCR beta cDNA libraries carrying sample barcodes and UMIs. TCRdb redid the calling of the 5' RACE reads with MiXCR, one entry per CDR3 protein. The profile shows around 420,000 distinct CDR3 sequences, 20% to 30% of them singletons. The CDR3 is 16 residues long. The ends lost 0 bases at V and 5 bases at J; junction bases unmatched: 9. The germline CDR1 and CDR2 sequences are SGHRS and YFSETQ. The chain is built from TRBV5-1 and TRBJ2-5; 8 positions agree with TRBD1. Sequences were obtained from PBMCs or a T cell subset sorted from them (not recorded which). This TCR was sampled from an adult woman who had mild COVID-19 (a few samples of this study predate the infection). Cell type and time point are not known. The CDR3 protein is CASSLVAGGLVETQYF. The CDR3 nucleotides read TGCGCCAGCAGCTTGGTGGCAGGGGGCTTAGTGGAGACCCAGTACTTC.